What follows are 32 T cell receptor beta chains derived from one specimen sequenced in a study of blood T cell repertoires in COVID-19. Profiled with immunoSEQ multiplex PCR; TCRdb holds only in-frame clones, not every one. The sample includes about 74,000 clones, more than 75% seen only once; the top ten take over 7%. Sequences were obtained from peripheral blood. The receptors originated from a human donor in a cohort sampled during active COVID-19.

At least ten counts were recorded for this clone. CDR3 region: CASSLGGGFRKLFF. The CDR3 DNA follows: TGCGCCAGCAGCCTCGGCGGGGGCTTCAGAAAACTGTTTTTT. The gene calls are TRBV5-1 and TRBJ1-4, with D perhaps TRBD1 (6 bases). Germline values: CDR1 SGHRS, CDR2 YFSETQ. CDR3 length: 14 amino acids. Trimming shortened V by 4 bases and J by 10 bases, and 17 bases separated the two germline ends. The entire variable domain, with the rest obtained from reference TRBV5-1 and TRBJ1-4, is as follows: KAGVTQTPRYLIKTRGQQVTLSCSPISGHRSVSWYQQTPGQGLQFLFEYFSETQRNKGNFPGRFSGRQFSNSRSEMNVSTLELGDSALYLCASSLGGGFRKLFFGSGTQLSVL.

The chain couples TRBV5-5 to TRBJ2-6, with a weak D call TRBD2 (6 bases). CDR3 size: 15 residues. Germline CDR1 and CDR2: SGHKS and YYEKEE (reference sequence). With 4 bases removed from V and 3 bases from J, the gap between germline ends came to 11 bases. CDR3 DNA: TGTGCCAGCAGCCGGGACTTCGGTGGGGCCAACGTCCTGACTTTC. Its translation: CASSRDFGGANVLTF.

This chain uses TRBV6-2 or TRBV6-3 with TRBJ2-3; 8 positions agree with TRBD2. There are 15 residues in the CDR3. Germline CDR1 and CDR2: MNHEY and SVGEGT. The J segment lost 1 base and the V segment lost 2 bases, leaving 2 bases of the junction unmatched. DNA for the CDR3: TGTGCCAGCAGTTACCCGGGGGGGTGCACAGATACGCAGTATTTT. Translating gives CASSYPGGCTDTQYF.

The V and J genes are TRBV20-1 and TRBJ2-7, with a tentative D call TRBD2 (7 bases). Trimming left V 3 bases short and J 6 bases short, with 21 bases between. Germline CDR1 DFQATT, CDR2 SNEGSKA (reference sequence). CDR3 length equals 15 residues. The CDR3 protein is CSASSEGGRRAEQYF. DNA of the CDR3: TGCAGTGCTAGTTCCGAGGGGGGGCGCAGGGCCGAGCAGTACTTC.

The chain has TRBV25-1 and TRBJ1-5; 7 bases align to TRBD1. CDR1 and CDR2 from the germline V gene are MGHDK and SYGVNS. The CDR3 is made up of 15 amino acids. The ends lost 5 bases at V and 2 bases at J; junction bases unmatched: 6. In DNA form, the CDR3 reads TGTGCCAGCAGTAGCACAGGGGCGGGCAATCAGCCCCAGCATTTT. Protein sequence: CASSSTGAGNQPQHF.

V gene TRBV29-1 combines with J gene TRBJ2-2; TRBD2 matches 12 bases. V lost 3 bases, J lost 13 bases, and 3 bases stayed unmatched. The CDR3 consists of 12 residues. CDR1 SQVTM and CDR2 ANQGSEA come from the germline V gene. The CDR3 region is CSVELAGGTLFF. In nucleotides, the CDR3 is TGCAGCGTTGAGCTAGCGGGGGGGACGCTGTTTTTT.

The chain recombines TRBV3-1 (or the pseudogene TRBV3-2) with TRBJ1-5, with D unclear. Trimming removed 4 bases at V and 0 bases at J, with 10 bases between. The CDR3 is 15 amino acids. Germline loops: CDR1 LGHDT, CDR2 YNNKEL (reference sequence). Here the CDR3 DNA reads TGTGCCAGCAGCCCAGTCCTCAATAGCAATCAGCCCCAGCATTTT. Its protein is CASSPVLNSNQPQHF.

The chain's CDR3 is CASSTSNKPGQISPLHF. CDR3 nucleotide sequence: TGTGCCAGCAGCACCAGCAATAAACCGGGACAGATTTCACCCCTCCACTTT. The chain uses TRBV3-1 (or the pseudogene TRBV3-2) and TRBJ1-6; 7 bases map to TRBD1. The CDR3 consists of 17 residues. Unmatched junction bases numbered 16, after V lost 5 bases and J lost 9 bases. The germline gives CDR1 LGHDT, CDR2 YNNKEL (reference sequence).

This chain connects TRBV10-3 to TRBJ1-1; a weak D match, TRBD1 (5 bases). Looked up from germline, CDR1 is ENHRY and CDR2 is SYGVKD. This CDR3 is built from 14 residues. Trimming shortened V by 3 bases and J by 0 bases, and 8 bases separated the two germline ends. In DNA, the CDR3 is TGTGCCATCAGTGATAGGGGATTGAACACTGAAGCTTTCTTT. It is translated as CAISDRGLNTEAFF.

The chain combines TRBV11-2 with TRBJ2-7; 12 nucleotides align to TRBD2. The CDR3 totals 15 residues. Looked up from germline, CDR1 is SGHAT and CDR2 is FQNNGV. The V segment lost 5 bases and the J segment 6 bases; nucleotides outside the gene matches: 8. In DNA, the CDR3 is TGTGCCAGCAGCGCCACTAGCGGGGGGCCCCTCGAGCAGTACTTC. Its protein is CASSATSGGPLEQYF.

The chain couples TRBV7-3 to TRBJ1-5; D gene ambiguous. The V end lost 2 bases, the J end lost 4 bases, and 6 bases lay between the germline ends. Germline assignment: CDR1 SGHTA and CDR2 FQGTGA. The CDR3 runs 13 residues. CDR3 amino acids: CASSLQQNQPQHF. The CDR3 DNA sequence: TGTGCCAGCAGCTTACAACAAAATCAGCCCCAGCATTTT.

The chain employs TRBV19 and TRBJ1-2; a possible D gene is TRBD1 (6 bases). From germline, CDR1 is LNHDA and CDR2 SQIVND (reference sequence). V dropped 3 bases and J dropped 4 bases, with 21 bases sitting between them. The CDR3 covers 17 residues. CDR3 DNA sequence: TGTGCCAGTAGTATCAGCAGGGGTCGGTTATCAAGCTATGGCTACACCTTC. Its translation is CASSISRGRLSSYGYTF.

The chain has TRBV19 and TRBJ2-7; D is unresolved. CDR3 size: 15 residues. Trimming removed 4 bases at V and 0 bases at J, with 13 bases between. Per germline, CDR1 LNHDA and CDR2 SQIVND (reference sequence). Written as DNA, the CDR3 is TGTGCCAGTAGTAGGGCAGCCAAGTTCTCCTACGAGCAGTACTTC. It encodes CASSRAAKFSYEQYF.

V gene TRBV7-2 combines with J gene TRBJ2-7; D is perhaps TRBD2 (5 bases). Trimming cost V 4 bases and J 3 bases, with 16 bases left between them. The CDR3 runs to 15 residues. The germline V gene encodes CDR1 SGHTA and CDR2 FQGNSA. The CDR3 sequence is CASSSRPAGNYEQYF. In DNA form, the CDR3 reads TGTGCCAGCAGCTCCCGCCCTGCGGGTAACTACGAGCAGTACTTC.

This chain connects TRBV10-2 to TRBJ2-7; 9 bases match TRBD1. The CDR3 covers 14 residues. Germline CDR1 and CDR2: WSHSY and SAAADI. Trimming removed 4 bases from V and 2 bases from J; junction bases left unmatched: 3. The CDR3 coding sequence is TGCGCCAGCAGTGGGACAGGGGTCCCCTACGAGCAGTACTTC. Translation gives CASSGTGVPYEQYF.

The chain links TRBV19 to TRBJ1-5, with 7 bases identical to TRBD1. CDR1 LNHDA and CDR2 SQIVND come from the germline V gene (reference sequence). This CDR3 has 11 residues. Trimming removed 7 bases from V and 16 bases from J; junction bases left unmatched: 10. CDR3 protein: CASTSGQRVHF. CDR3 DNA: TGTGCCAGTACCTCGGGACAGAGGGTACATTTT.

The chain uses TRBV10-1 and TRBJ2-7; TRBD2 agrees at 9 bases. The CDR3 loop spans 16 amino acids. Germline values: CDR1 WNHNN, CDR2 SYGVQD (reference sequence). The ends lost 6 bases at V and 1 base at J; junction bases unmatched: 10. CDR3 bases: TGCGCCAGCAGCCCATCTCTAGCGGGGCATTCCTACGAGCAGTACTTC. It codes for CASSPSLAGHSYEQYF.

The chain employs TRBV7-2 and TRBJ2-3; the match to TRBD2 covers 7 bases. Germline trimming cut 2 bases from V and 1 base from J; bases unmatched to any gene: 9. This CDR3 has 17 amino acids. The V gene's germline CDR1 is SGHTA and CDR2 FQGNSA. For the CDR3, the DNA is TGTGCCAGCAGCTTAAATTTGTGGGGGGGAGGCACAGATACGCAGTATTTT. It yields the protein CASSLNLWGGGTDTQYF. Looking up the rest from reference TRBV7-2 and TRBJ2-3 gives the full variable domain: GAGVSQSPSNKVTEKGKDVELRCDPISGHTALYWYRQSLGQGLEFLIYFQGNSAPDKSGLPSDRFSAERTGGSVSTLTIQRTQQEDSAVYLCASSLNLWGGGTDTQYFGPGTRLTVL.

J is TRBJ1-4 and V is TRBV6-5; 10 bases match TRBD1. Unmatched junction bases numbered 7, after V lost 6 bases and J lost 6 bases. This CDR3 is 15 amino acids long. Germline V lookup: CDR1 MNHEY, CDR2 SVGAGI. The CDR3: CASRGWGTGDEKLFF. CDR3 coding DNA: TGTGCCAGCAGGGGTTGGGGGACAGGGGATGAAAAACTGTTTTTT.

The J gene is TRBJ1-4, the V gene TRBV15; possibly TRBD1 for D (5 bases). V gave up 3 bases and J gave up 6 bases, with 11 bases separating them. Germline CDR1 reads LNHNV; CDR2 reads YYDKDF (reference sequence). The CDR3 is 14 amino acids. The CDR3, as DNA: TGTGCCACCAGCAGTTTGGGAGGGGATGAAAAACTGTTTTTT. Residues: CATSSLGGDEKLFF.

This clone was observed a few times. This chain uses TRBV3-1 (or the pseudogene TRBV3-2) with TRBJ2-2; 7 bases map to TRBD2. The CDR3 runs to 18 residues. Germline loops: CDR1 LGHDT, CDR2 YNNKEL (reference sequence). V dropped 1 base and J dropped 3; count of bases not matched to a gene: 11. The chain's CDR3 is CASSQGSWLAEYTGELFF. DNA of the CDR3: TGTGCCAGCAGCCAAGGCTCCTGGCTAGCGGAGTACACCGGGGAGCTGTTTTTT.

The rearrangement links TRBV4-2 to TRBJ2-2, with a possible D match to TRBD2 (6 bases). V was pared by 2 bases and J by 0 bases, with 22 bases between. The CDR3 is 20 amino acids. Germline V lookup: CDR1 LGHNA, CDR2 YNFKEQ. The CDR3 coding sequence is TGTGCCAGCAGCCAACCTCGAGGTAGCGGTGAGTTCGCGAACACCGGGGAGCTGTTTTTT. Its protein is CASSQPRGSGEFANTGELFF.

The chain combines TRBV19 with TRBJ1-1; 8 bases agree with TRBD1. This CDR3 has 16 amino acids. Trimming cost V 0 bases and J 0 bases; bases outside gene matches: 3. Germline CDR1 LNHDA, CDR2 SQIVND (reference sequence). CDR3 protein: CASSIEGQVMNTEAFF. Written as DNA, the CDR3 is TGTGCCAGTAGTATAGAGGGACAGGTTATGAACACTGAAGCTTTCTTT.

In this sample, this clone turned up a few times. The CDR3 is CASSLSSGSNQPQHF. For the CDR3, the DNA is TGTGCCAGCAGCTTGTCCAGCGGGAGCAATCAGCCCCAGCATTTT. The chain joins TRBV5-5 to TRBJ1-5, with D uncertain. V lost 1 base and J lost 1, with 9 bases in between. The V gene's germline CDR1 is SGHKS and CDR2 YYEKEE (reference sequence). This CDR3 has 15 amino acids.

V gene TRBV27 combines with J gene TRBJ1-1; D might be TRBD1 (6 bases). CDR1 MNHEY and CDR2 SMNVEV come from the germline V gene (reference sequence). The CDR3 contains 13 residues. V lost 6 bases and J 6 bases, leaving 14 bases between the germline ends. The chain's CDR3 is CASSLQGRAEAFF. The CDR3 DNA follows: TGTGCCAGCAGCTTACAGGGTCGAGCTGAAGCTTTCTTT.

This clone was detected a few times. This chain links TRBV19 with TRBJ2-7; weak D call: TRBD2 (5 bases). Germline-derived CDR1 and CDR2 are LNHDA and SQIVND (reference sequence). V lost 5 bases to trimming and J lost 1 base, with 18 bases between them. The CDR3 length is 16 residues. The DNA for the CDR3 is TGTGCCAGTAGTCAAGGGAGCGGCGGGCGATCCTACGAGCAGTACTTC. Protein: CASSQGSGGRSYEQYF. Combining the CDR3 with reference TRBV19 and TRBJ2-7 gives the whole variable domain DGGITQSPKYLFRKEGQNVTLSCEQNLNHDAMYWYRQDPGQGLRLIYYSQIVNDFQKGDIAEGYSVSREKKESFPLTVTSAQKNPTAFYLCASSQGSGGRSYEQYFGPGTRLTVT.

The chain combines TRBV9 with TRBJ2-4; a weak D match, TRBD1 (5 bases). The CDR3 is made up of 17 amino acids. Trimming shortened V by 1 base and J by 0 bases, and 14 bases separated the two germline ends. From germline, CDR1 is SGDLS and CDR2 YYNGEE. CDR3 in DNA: TGTGCCAGCAGCGTAACCGCCGGACACGCAGCCAAAAACATTCAGTACTTC. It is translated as CASSVTAGHAAKNIQYF.

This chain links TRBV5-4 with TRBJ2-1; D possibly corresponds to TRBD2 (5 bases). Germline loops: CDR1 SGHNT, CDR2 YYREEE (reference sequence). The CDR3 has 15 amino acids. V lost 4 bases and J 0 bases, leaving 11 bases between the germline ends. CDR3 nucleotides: TGTGCCAGCAGCCCCGGGGTGAGCTCCTACAATGAGCAGTTCTTC. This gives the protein CASSPGVSSYNEQFF.

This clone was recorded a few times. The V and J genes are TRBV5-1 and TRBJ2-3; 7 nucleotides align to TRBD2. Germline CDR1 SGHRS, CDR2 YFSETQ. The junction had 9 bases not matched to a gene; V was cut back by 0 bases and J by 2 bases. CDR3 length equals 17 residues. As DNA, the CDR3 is TGCGCCAGCAGCTTGGCCTTGGGGGGGACTAACACAGATACGCAGTATTTT. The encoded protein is CASSLALGGTNTDTQYF.

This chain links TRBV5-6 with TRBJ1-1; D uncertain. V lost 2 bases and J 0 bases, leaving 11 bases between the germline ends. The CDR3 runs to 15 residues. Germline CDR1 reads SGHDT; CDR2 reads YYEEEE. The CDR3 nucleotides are TGTGCCAGCAGCTTTCAGGCGAGATTGAACACTGAAGCTTTCTTT. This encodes CASSFQARLNTEAFF.

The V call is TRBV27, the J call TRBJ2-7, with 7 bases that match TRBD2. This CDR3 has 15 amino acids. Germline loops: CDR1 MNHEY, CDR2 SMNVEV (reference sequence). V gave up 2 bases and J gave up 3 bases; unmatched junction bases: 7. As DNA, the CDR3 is TGTGCCAGCAGTTTACGTACTAGCGTCAACTACGAGCAGTACTTC. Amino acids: CASSLRTSVNYEQYF.

CDR3 loop: CASSPEDYGYTF. The DNA for the CDR3 is TGTGCCAGCAGTCCGGAGGACTATGGCTACACCTTC. The gene calls are TRBV2 and TRBJ1-2; unclear D gene. V lost 5 bases and J lost 3, with 7 bases in between. The V gene's germline CDR1 is SNHLY and CDR2 FYNNEI. This CDR3 is built from 12 residues.